This passage covers 30 T cell receptor beta chains from one sample sequenced in a study of blood T cell dynamics during melanoma immunotherapy. The protocol was immunoSEQ multiplex PCR, while the TCRdb copy is restricted to in-frame clones and leaves out a portion. The sample contains about 24,000 clones, roughly 87% of which appear only once. As for time point: pre-treatment baseline. Sequenced here: blood, sampled from a patient treated with checkpoint blockade. These receptors came from a human donor with melanoma.

The chain recombines TRBV7-3 with TRBJ1-2, with 8 bases aligning to TRBD1. The V gene end was trimmed by 1 base and the J gene end by 8 bases; junction bases not matched to a gene: 3. Germline CDR1 and CDR2: SGHTA and FQGTGA. CDR3 length equals 13 residues. CDR3 DNA: TGTGCCAGCAGCTTAAGGACAGGGAGAGGCTACACCTTC. Its protein is CASSLRTGRGYTF.

The rearrangement joins TRBV28 to TRBJ2-2; D possibly corresponds to TRBD1 (6 bases). The CDR3 totals 16 residues. Germline CDR1 and CDR2: MDHEN and SYDVKM. V was clipped by 3 bases and J by 1 base, with 12 bases between them. The CDR3 spells CASSLALGQNTGELFF. The CDR3 DNA reads TGTGCCAGCAGTTTGGCTCTGGGACAGAACACCGGGGAGCTGTTTTTT.

The chain joins TRBV19 to TRBJ2-7, with a possible D match to TRBD2 (6 bases). CDR3 length: 12 residues. V lost 7 bases and J 3 bases, leaving 10 bases between the germline ends. CDR1 and CDR2 (germline): LNHDA, SQIVND (reference sequence). CDR3 in DNA: TGTGCCAGTACGGGGCGGGACTACGAGCAGTACTTC. Encoded protein: CASTGRDYEQYF.

This clone appeared a few times. This chain uses TRBV5-1 with TRBJ2-7, with D uncertain. The CDR3 extends over 14 amino acids. Germline CDR1 is SGHRS and CDR2 is YFSETQ. Trimming stripped 9 bases from V and 0 bases from J, with 16 bases between. In DNA form, the CDR3 reads TGCGCCACCCGACACGTCACTGACTCCTACGAGCAGTACTTC. Its protein product is CATRHVTDSYEQYF.

V and J are TRBV6-6 and TRBJ2-7, with D possibly TRBD1 on 5 matching bases. Trimming left V 0 bases short and J 3 bases short, with 6 bases between. The CDR3 is made up of 13 amino acids. The germline V gene has CDR1 MNHNY and CDR2 SVGAGI (reference sequence). CDR3 in amino acids: CASSYSGVYEQYF. In DNA, the CDR3 is TGTGCCAGCAGTTACTCAGGGGTCTACGAGCAGTACTTC.

DNA of the CDR3: TGTGCCAGCAGCGCGGACAGTTCCTACGAGCAGTACTTC. Its protein product is CASSADSSYEQYF. The V and J genes are TRBV12-1 and TRBJ2-7; the table names TRBD1, a call not compared with the DNA. TRBV12-1 is a pseudogene locus. The CDR3 extends over 13 amino acids.

The V call is TRBV9, the J call TRBJ2-1, with 15 positions matching TRBD2. V was clipped by 3 bases and J by 6 bases; unmatched bases: 1. The CDR3 is 15 amino acids. CDR1 SGDLS and CDR2 YYNGEE come from the germline V gene. The CDR3: CASSAGLAGGNEQFF. DNA for the CDR3: TGTGCCAGCAGCGCGGGACTAGCGGGAGGCAATGAGCAGTTCTTC.

This chain links TRBV27 with TRBJ1-2, with D possibly TRBD1 on 5 matching bases. CDR1 and CDR2 (germline): MNHEY, SMNVEV (reference sequence). V shed 5 bases and J shed 4 bases, with 17 bases lying between them. The CDR3 is made up of 15 amino acids. CDR3 amino acids: CASSPTPLQGYGYTF. Here the CDR3 DNA reads TGTGCCAGCAGTCCTACGCCACTTCAGGGCTATGGCTACACCTTC.

The V gene is TRBV5-6, the J gene TRBJ1-2; TRBD1 matches 12 bases. From germline, CDR1 is SGHDT and CDR2 YYEEEE. With 4 bases clipped from V and 5 bases from J, the junction kept 6 bases outside the gene matches. CDR3 length: 15 amino acids. The CDR3 sequence: CASSVRDRGLYGYTF. In nucleotides, the CDR3 is TGTGCCAGCAGCGTCCGGGACAGGGGGCTGTATGGCTACACCTTC.

This chain uses TRBV27 with TRBJ1-4, with TRBD1 as a possible D gene (6 bases). The CDR3 is made up of 15 amino acids. V gave up 4 bases and J gave up 7 bases, with 16 bases separating them. The V gene's germline CDR1 is MNHEY and CDR2 SMNVEV (reference sequence). CDR3 nucleotide sequence: TGTGCCAGCAGTTCCCCAGGGGAAATTAGTGAAAAACTGTTTTTT. Amino acids: CASSSPGEISEKLFF.

The chain carries TRBV28 and TRBJ1-2; D gene unclear. CDR1 and CDR2 (germline): MDHEN, SYDVKM. Trimming took off 3 bases at V and 7 bases at J, with 9 bases between the two ends. The CDR3 has 12 amino acids. CDR3 residues: CASSLLGSGYTF. DNA for the CDR3: TGTGCCAGCAGTTTGTTAGGGAGTGGCTACACCTTC.

The rearrangement uses TRBV7-9 and TRBJ2-1; 9 bases fit TRBD2. V was pared by 3 bases and J by 4 bases, with 7 bases of the junction left unmatched. The CDR3 is made up of 16 amino acids. Germline V CDR1 and CDR2: SEHNR, FQNEAQ (reference sequence). This CDR3 reads CASSLWLAGSYNEQFF. In DNA form, the CDR3 reads TGTGCCAGCAGCTTGTGGCTAGCGGGGTCGTACAATGAGCAGTTCTTC. The variable domain in full, with the rest retrieved from reference TRBV7-9 and TRBJ2-1, is DTGVSQNPRHKITKRGQNVTFRCDPISEHNRLYWYRQTLGQGPEFLTYFQNEAQLEKSRLLSDRFSAERPKGSFSTLEIQRTEQGDSAMYLCASSLWLAGSYNEQFFGPGTRLTVL.

Here the CDR3 DNA reads TGCGCCAGCAGCTTGGCTCCTAGCGGGATCCGCCAAGAGACCCAGTACTTC. It translates to CASSLAPSGIRQETQYF. This chain uses TRBV5-1 with TRBJ2-5, with 9 positions matching TRBD2. V dropped 0 bases and J dropped 1; count of bases not matched to a gene: 7. CDR1 and CDR2 from the germline V gene are SGHRS and YFSETQ. This CDR3 has 17 amino acids.

This clone was picked up one time. The V and J genes are TRBV29-1 and TRBJ2-1, with D possibly matching TRBD1 (5 bases). Germline V gene lookup returns CDR1 SQVTM and CDR2 ANQGSEA. Between the trimmed V and J ends, which lost 6 bases and 7 bases, there was a span of 7 bases. The CDR3 has 10 amino acids. In DNA form, the CDR3 reads TGCAGCGTAAAGGGGAATGAGCAGTTCTTC. It encodes CSVKGNEQFF.

The J gene is TRBJ1-2, the V gene TRBV2; weak D call: TRBD1 (5 bases). V lost 6 bases and J lost 8, with 13 bases in between. This CDR3 contains 12 residues. Germline lookup yields CDR1 SNHLY and CDR2 FYNNEI. The CDR3 region has the DNA TGTGCCAGCAGAGGGGACCGCGGGGGCTACACCTTC. Its protein is CASRGDRGGYTF.

This rearrangement joins TRBV20-1 to TRBJ1-4; D gene ambiguous. Germline V gene lookup returns CDR1 DFQATT and CDR2 SNEGSKA (reference sequence). Trimming took off 3 bases at V and 8 bases at J, with 7 bases between the two ends. CDR3 length: 11 residues. As DNA, the CDR3 is TGCAGTGCTAGTTCGCAGGAAAAACTGTTTTTT. Amino acid sequence: CSASSQEKLFF.

This clone was seen only a few times. The chain couples TRBV11-2 to TRBJ2-7, with 10 bases matching TRBD1. With V trimmed by 1 base and J by 2 bases, 2 bases remained unmatched. The V gene's germline CDR1 is SGHAT and CDR2 FQNNGV. This CDR3 is built from 15 residues. This CDR3 reads CASSLGTGGAYEQYF. The CDR3 bases are TGTGCCAGCAGCTTAGGGACAGGGGGTGCCTACGAGCAGTACTTC.

The J gene is TRBJ2-1, the V gene TRBV9; TRBD2 is a possible D gene (5 bases). The germline V gene encodes CDR1 SGDLS and CDR2 YYNGEE. V dropped 0 bases and J dropped 0 bases, with 10 bases sitting between them. CDR3 size: 16 residues. The CDR3 DNA reads TGTGCCAGCAGCGTAGGATCCGGGATCTCCTACAATGAGCAGTTCTTC. Protein product: CASSVGSGISYNEQFF.

V gene TRBV5-4 combines with J gene TRBJ2-5; 11 bases align to TRBD2. The better agreement between TRBJ2-7 and the DNA end casts doubt on the J call. From germline, CDR1 is SGHNT and CDR2 YYREEE (reference sequence). This CDR3 has 16 residues. The CDR3: CASSLAVLAGDHEQYF. The CDR3 DNA reads TGTGCCAGCAGCTTGGCCGTACTAGCGGGAGATCACGAGCAGTACTTC.

The V gene is TRBV5-1, the J gene TRBJ2-7; the match to TRBD1 covers 7 bases. Germline lookup yields CDR1 SGHRS and CDR2 YFSETQ. The CDR3 totals 14 residues. V was pared by 0 bases and J by 2 bases, with 2 bases of the junction left unmatched. CDR3 in amino acids: CASSLEGQTYEQYF. CDR3 sequence (DNA): TGCGCCAGCAGCTTGGAGGGACAGACCTACGAGCAGTACTTC.

The rearrangement joins TRBV19 to TRBJ2-2; no reliable D call. The CDR3 is made up of 12 amino acids. The germline CDR1 and CDR2 sequences are LNHDA and SQIVND (reference sequence). V lost 1 base and J 7 bases, leaving 4 bases between the germline ends. Here the CDR3 reads CASSIGVGELFF. For the CDR3, the DNA is TGTGCCAGTAGTATAGGGGTCGGGGAGCTGTTTTTT.

V and J are TRBV10-2 and TRBJ1-1; D perhaps matches TRBD1 (6 bases). CDR1 and CDR2 from the germline V gene are WSHSY and SAAADI. The CDR3 consists of 12 residues. Deletions cut 6 bases from V and 3 bases from J, with 8 bases between. The CDR3 region is CASRGQYTEAFF. DNA for the CDR3: TGCGCCAGCAGAGGACAGTACACTGAAGCTTTCTTT.

This chain joins TRBV27 and TRBJ1-1; a possible D gene is TRBD1 (5 bases). In germline, CDR1 is MNHEY, CDR2 SMNVEV (reference sequence). V was trimmed by 6 bases and J by 6 bases, leaving 11 bases between them. CDR3 size: 12 residues. CDR3 amino acids: CASRWGNAEAFF. As DNA, the CDR3 is TGTGCCAGCAGATGGGGGAATGCTGAAGCTTTCTTT.

The rearrangement uses TRBV10-3 and TRBJ2-1; a possible D gene is TRBD1 (6 bases). This CDR3 comprises 13 residues. The V and J ends lost 6 bases and 3 bases respectively, with 9 bases between them. Germline V lookup: CDR1 ENHRY, CDR2 SYGVKD. In DNA form, the CDR3 reads TGTGCCATCAGAAGACAGGACTACAATGAGCAGTTCTTC. This translates into CAIRRQDYNEQFF.

The V call is TRBV11-3, the J call TRBJ2-2; 11 positions agree with TRBD2. CDR1 SGHNT and CDR2 YENEEA come from the germline V gene. The CDR3 is 15 amino acids. V lost 5 bases and J lost 4; bases outside the gene matches: 3. CDR3 in amino acids: CASSTSGSPTGELFF. CDR3 DNA: TGTGCCAGCAGCACTAGCGGGAGCCCCACCGGGGAGCTGTTTTTT.

This clone was counted only a few times. In DNA form, the CDR3 reads TGTGCCAGCAGCCCCAGTGGAGGTGAAGCTTTCTTT. Protein product: CASSPSGGEAFF. The chain joins TRBV5-6 to TRBJ1-1; D gene ambiguous. The CDR3 spans 12 residues. CDR1 and CDR2 (germline): SGHDT, YYEEEE. The V gene lost 4 bases and the J gene lost 7 bases, with 11 bases spanning the gap. The full variable domain, its missing parts supplied by reference TRBV5-6 and TRBJ1-1, is DAGVTQSPTHLIKTRGQQVTLRCSPKSGHDTVSWYQQALGQGPQFIFQYYEEEERQRGNFPDRFSGHQFPNYSSELNVNALLLGDSALYLCASSPSGGEAFFGQGTRLTVV.

This clone was seen once. J is TRBJ1-4 and V is TRBV25-1; D unresolved. CDR3 length: 13 amino acids. CDR1 and CDR2 (germline): MGHDK, SYGVNS. The ends were cut back, 4 bases at V and 5 bases at J, with 8 bases in the middle. The CDR3 is CASSGRINEKLFF. CDR3 in DNA: TGTGCCAGCAGTGGACGAATAAATGAAAAACTGTTTTTT.

The CDR3 here is CASSGRSSSYNEQFF. The CDR3 nucleotides read TGTGCCAGCAGCGGCAGGAGCAGCTCCTACAATGAGCAGTTCTTC. The chain couples TRBV5-4 to TRBJ2-1; no clear D. Looked up from germline, CDR1 is SGHNT and CDR2 is YYREEE (reference sequence). The CDR3 is 15 residues long. The germline V and J ends were trimmed by 4 bases and 0 bases, with 11 bases remaining between them. Supplemented by reference TRBV5-4 and TRBJ2-1, the full variable domain reads ETGVTQSPTHLIKTRGQQVTLRCSSQSGHNTVSWYQQALGQGPQFIFQYYREEENGRGNFPPRFSGLQFPNYSSELNVNALELDDSALYLCASSGRSSSYNEQFFGPGTRLTVL.

The chain combines TRBV28 with TRBJ2-7, with D tentatively TRBD2 (5 bases). Germline CDR1 MDHEN, CDR2 SYDVKM. The V end lost 7 bases, the J end lost 1 base, and 14 bases lay between the germline ends. The CDR3 is made up of 14 amino acids. CDR3 sequence (DNA): TGTGCCAGCAATGAGGGCGGGCCGTCCTACGAGCAGTACTTC. Protein product: CASNEGGPSYEQYF.

The chain has TRBV6-7 and TRBJ2-1; perhaps TRBD2 as D (5 bases). TRBV6-7 is placed among ORFs of uncertain function. The V and J ends lost 3 bases and 0 bases respectively, with 9 bases between them. This CDR3 is built from 15 residues. CDR3 sequence: CASSYIGSSYNEQFF. The DNA of the CDR3 is TGTGCCAGCAGTTATATAGGGAGCTCCTACAATGAGCAGTTCTTC.